These T cell receptor beta chains were read from a single sample in a study of CXCR3-negative and CXCR3-positive naive CD8 T cells. TCRdb re-called the 5' RACE reads and catalogs CDR3 proteins one per entry, DNA excluded. The sample spans around 110,000 distinct CDR3 sequences; the ten largest clones claim 0.3% to 0.45%. What was sequenced was naive CXCR3+ CD8+ T cells from blood. These receptor sequences come from a human donor in good health. Some clones in this sample may be carry-over from other donors' samples. The CDR3 runs from the conserved cysteine through the conserved F or W.

j_gene | v_gene | CDR3aa
TRBJ2-7 | TRBV29-1 | CSVTRGPYEQYF
TRBJ2-2 | TRBV5-4 | CASSSGLAGVTGELFF
TRBJ2-7 | TRBV7-9 | CASSDPAGYEQYF
TRBJ2-7 | TRBV5-1 | CASQPTRGSSYEQYF
TRBJ1-1 | TRBV25-1 | CASSEGPGDNGEAFF
TRBJ2-3 | TRBV5-1 | CASSLVPGTLSTDTQYF
TRBJ2-3 | TRBV29-1 | CSVEDQGHTTDTQYF
TRBJ1-1 | TRBV10-3 | CATLTDMGTEAFF
TRBJ1-1 | TRBV28 | CASSLSGGREAFF
TRBJ2-5 | TRBV20-1 | CSATPRDFQETQYF
TRBJ2-7 | TRBV29-1 | CSVELGQREQYF
TRBJ2-7 | TRBV11-3 | CASSSGSTYEQYF
TRBJ2-7 | TRBV7-3 | CASSPGQYEQYF
TRBJ2-2 | TRBV18 | CAISPSAANTGELFF
TRBJ2-1 | TRBV28 | CASSPFPWDEQFF
TRBJ1-5 | TRBV12-3/TRBV12-4 | CASSLGTRRDGNQPQHF
TRBJ1-2 | TRBV7-3 | CASSLGAGQGYTF
TRBJ2-1 | TRBV6-5 | CASSRLAGGLDNEQFF
TRBJ2-7 | TRBV5-5 | CASSLGRPTGYEQYF
TRBJ2-7 | TRBV6-6 | CASSYKDGFYSEQYF
TRBJ2-2 | TRBV2 | CASSAPNTGELFF
TRBJ2-2 | TRBV6-6 | CASSYSPSGGAGELFF
TRBJ2-5 | TRBV5-4 | CASSLWTEKTQYF
TRBJ2-2 | TRBV6-4 | CASSEYSGRNTGELFF
TRBJ2-3 | TRBV3-1 | CASSQEVAGTDTQYF
TRBJ2-7 | TRBV4-3 | CASSQDRDSYEQYF
TRBJ2-1 | TRBV6-2/TRBV6-3 | CASSLLAEGSHNEQFF
TRBJ2-5 | TRBV20-1 | CSASGSGETQYF
TRBJ2-2 | TRBV9 | CASSPLAQRNTGELFF
TRBJ2-2 | TRBV29-1 | CSVEAEDTGELFF
TRBJ2-7 | TRBV5-5 | CASSSGVTYEQYF